The entry below describes one TCR beta chain. Libraries were prepared by immunoSEQ multiplex PCR; TCRdb keeps only in-frame clonotypes and omits some of them. The sample includes roughly 40,000 clones, roughly 90% of them seen just once. These data come from a study of graft-versus-host responses after intestinal transplantation. Germline lookup yields CDR1 KGHSH and CDR2 LQKENI. The V end was cut by 4 bases, the J end by 6 bases, with 12 bases between. The CDR3 consists of 13 residues. The rearrangement links TRBV18 to TRBJ2-5; D gene uncertain. The receptor's source is a human patient who received an intestinal transplant, so some T cells may come from the graft donor. Here the sequenced sample was PBMCs, taken 524 days after transplant. In DNA, the CDR3 is TGTGCCAGCTCACTAGACCCCCAGAAGACCCAGTACTTC. Its protein product is CASSLDPQKTQYF.